The rows below give T cell receptor beta chains drawn from one sample of a study of blood T cell repertoires in COVID-19. Profiling relied on immunoSEQ multiplex PCR, and the TCRdb table lists in-frame clones only, not all of them. The profile covers 150,000 or so clones, with approximately 81% appearing a single time and 3% to 4% taken by the ten largest. Sequencing was done on a sample of peripheral blood. These receptors were taken from a human donor with acute or convalescent COVID-19. The donor label of this sample is uncertain. The conserved cysteine and the conserved F or W are not part of the CDR3 here. Each record gives: J gene, V gene, CDR3 protein.

TRBJ2-1 TRBV5-1 ASSPQGNEQF
TRBJ1-5 TRBV30 AWRKGAFSNQPQH
TRBJ2-5 TRBV29-1 SVDRLAGGGTQY
TRBJ1-2 TRBV4-1 ASSLGQSTNYGYT
TRBJ2-2 TRBV5-1 ASSPTGRTTGELF
TRBJ1-5 TRBV6-5 ASSYTSGSDQPQH
TRBJ1-1 TRBV20-1 SASIQGNTEAF
TRBJ1-3 TRBV6-5 ASSYPRQGVGNTIY
TRBJ2-1 TRBV5-1 ASSSGTAMVWQF
TRBJ1-6 TRBV5-1 ASSSIGLGVNSPLH
TRBJ1-1 TRBV29-1 SVNHREGDTEAF
TRBJ1-2 TRBV6-5 ASISSGYT
TRBJ2-7 TRBV25-1 ASRGGLLEQY
TRBJ1-4 TRBV7-2 ASSLAAGTNEKLF
TRBJ1-2 TRBV5-1 ASSLSGTGNYGYT
TRBJ1-5 TRBV30 AWSKQGIGRNQPQH
TRBJ1-1 TRBV7-2 ASSPTTTWGDTEAF
TRBJ1-3 TRBV5-1 ASSLRDGNTIY
TRBJ1-2 TRBV18 ASSPLPGAHNYGYT